The rows below give T cell receptor beta chains drawn from one sample of a study of T-cell reconstitution after alpha-beta-depleted transplantation in children. Each CDR3 protein gets one entry after TCRdb re-called the PCR reads with MiXCR. The repertoire has hundreds of thousands of distinct CDR3 sequences, 15% to 20% of them found once; the top ten carry 1.1%. This specimen consisted of PBMCs from the stem cell graft donor, obtained from the stem cell graft. Every receptor here comes from a human donor who donated a stem cell graft to a child with acute myeloid leukemia. Both conserved end residues are part of each CDR3. The order of the fields is V gene, clone size, J gene, CDR3 protein. A clone size is listed for some rows: how often the clone was seen (once, few, many), or a class if it is expanded.

TRBV27	many	TRBJ1-4	CASSARTGIEKLFF
TRBV20-1	few	TRBJ2-2	CSASPARTGSRTGELFF
TRBV7-9	few	TRBJ1-1	CASSPTGIGTEAFF
TRBV4-3	many	TRBJ2-6	CASTISGANVLTF
TRBV9	.	TRBJ2-1	CASSVEQGGWNEQFF
TRBV7-2	few	TRBJ2-1	CASSLVGVGEQFF
TRBV7-9	.	TRBJ2-7	CASSPQRSKGEQYF
TRBV12-3/TRBV12-4	.	TRBJ2-2	CASSSSDLAGSTGELFF
TRBV6-1	few	TRBJ1-3	CASARTVGNTIYF
TRBV10-3	many	TRBJ2-1	CAISESSYNEQFF
TRBV27	many	TRBJ1-2	CASSPTGNLYGYTF
TRBV10-3	few	TRBJ1-6	CAISPQGTGGPLHF
TRBV20-1	few	TRBJ1-4	CSATSRTGREKLFF
TRBV12-3/TRBV12-4	.	TRBJ2-6	CASSGEGAGANVLTF
TRBV20-1	.	TRBJ1-5	CSALWGRRNQPQHF
TRBV12-3/TRBV12-4	.	TRBJ2-3	CASSFAGRSSTDTQYF
TRBV5-1	few	TRBJ2-1	CASSPQGRFDEQFF
TRBV6-2/TRBV6-3	once	TRBJ2-7	CASSGPAALGSYEQYF
TRBV4-3	many	TRBJ2-1	CASSHVTTASSYNEQFF
TRBV29-1	.	TRBJ2-2	CSVEKAGGLPGELFF
TRBV4-1	.	TRBJ2-5	CASSQDEGRQETQYF
TRBV20-1	many	TRBJ1-1	CSVLTGGHTEAFF
TRBV28	.	TRBJ1-5	CASSFETPNQPQHF
TRBV9	.	TRBJ2-3	CASSVVQGLTDTQYF
TRBV29-1	few	TRBJ1-2	CSVLMGQGRGYTF
TRBV5-5	.	TRBJ1-4	CASSPGQGVDEKLFF
TRBV6-5	few	TRBJ2-2	CASSYRPGQYNTGELFF
TRBV28	.	TRBJ2-1	CATQSGAYNEQFF
TRBV12-3/TRBV12-4	many	TRBJ1-1	CASSAYEAFF
TRBV7-2	few	TRBJ1-3	CASSLGQRPNTIYF
TRBV20-1	many	TRBJ1-5	CSASGPRYDQPQHF
TRBV7-2	many	TRBJ2-7	CASSSRTGSYEQYF
TRBV4-2	.	TRBJ2-6	CASSPPNRQMGSGANVLTF
TRBV6-4	many	TRBJ2-1	CASSDFVGHNEQFF
TRBV29-1	many	TRBJ2-5	CSVPTGEETQYF
TRBV5-6	many	TRBJ1-1	CASSLLRQNTEAFF
TRBV6-1	few	TRBJ2-3	CASRPRTGRTDTQYF
TRBV7-2	.	TRBJ1-2	CASSRTTTAGIRHGYTF
TRBV5-1	.	TRBJ2-5	CASSPGGGYQETQYF
TRBV20-1	many	TRBJ2-4	CSAPGPKNIQYF
TRBV5-1	.	TRBJ2-2	CASSLVTNTGELFF
TRBV10-2	few	TRBJ2-3	CASASAGGAVTDTQYF
TRBV12-3/TRBV12-4	few	TRBJ2-5	CASSGAGGHQETQYF
TRBV30	few	TRBJ2-1	CAWSGLAGTVNEQFF
TRBV12-3/TRBV12-4	many	TRBJ1-3	CASSFGDRVELLTIYF
TRBV20-1	many	TRBJ1-1	CSARDAGGAGTEAFF
TRBV20-1	many	TRBJ2-2	CSARDNRANTGELFF
TRBV20-1	.	TRBJ1-3	CSARVRSGTGLNTIYF
TRBV29-1	many	TRBJ1-2	CSVDGLLKNYGYTF
TRBV7-9	once	TRBJ1-3	CASSSQNTIYF